The 12 T cell receptor beta chains presented below share a single source sample, sequenced in a study of blood T cell repertoires in COVID-19. Here immunoSEQ multiplex PCR was the method, and the copy in TCRdb shows in-frame clones only, minus some. The data show roughly 63,000 clones, with 65% to 75% seen just once and over 25% held by the top ten. Material for sequencing was peripheral blood. These receptors were taken from a woman aged 80 or over with acute or convalescent COVID-19.

This clone occurred a few times. V usage is TRBV14 and J usage is TRBJ2-7, with TRBD2 matching 8 bases. Germline V gene sequence: CDR1 SGHDN, CDR2 FVKESK. V lost 10 bases and J lost 8; bases outside the gene matches: 16. The CDR3 loop spans 14 amino acids. The CDR3 region is CAIPVPTSAEKQYF. CDR3 DNA: TGTGCCATCCCGGTTCCGACTAGCGCTGAGAAGCAGTACTTC.

The table lists this clone with a count of one. V gene TRBV5-5 combines with J gene TRBJ2-7, with D perhaps matching TRBD2 (5 bases). Trimming removed 1 base at V and 7 bases at J, with 15 bases between. CDR1 is SGHKS and CDR2 is YYEKEE in the germline V gene (reference sequence). This CDR3 spans 14 amino acids. CDR3 amino acids: CASSLRTLRGEQYF. The CDR3, as DNA: TGTGCCAGCAGCTTGCGGACCTTAAGAGGGGAGCAGTACTTC.

V gene TRBV5-5 combines with J gene TRBJ2-7, with 8 bases that match TRBD1. The V and J ends lost 4 bases and 5 bases, in that order; junction bases with no gene match: 2. Per germline, CDR1 SGHKS and CDR2 YYEKEE (reference sequence). The CDR3 extends over 12 amino acids. The CDR3 reads CASSPGGHEQYF. The CDR3 DNA follows: TGTGCCAGCAGCCCAGGGGGCCACGAGCAGTACTTC.

This sequence joins TRBV7-3 and TRBJ2-1; TRBD2 matches 12 bases. The CDR3 covers 15 residues. V gave up 3 bases and J gave up 8 bases; unmatched junction bases: 5. From germline, CDR1 is SGHTA and CDR2 FQGTGA. CDR3 nucleotides: TGTGCCAGCAGCTTTCTAGCGGGAGGGCAGTATGAGCAGTTCTTC. This sequence encodes CASSFLAGGQYEQFF. Together with reference TRBV7-3 and TRBJ2-1, the CDR3 gives the full variable domain: GAGVSQTPSNKVTEKGKYVELRCDPISGHTALYWYRQSLGQGPEFLIYFQGTGAADDSGLPNDRFFAVRPEGSVSTLKIQRTERGDSAVYLCASSFLAGGQYEQFFGPGTRLTVL.

This chain links TRBV6-6 with TRBJ2-2; possible D gene TRBD1, 5 bases. The germline gives CDR1 MNHNY, CDR2 SVGAGI (reference sequence). The CDR3 length is 13 residues. V lost 4 bases and J lost 4, with 7 bases in between. The chain's CDR3 is CASSSTVTGELFF. CDR3 nucleotide sequence: TGTGCCAGCAGTTCGACAGTCACCGGGGAGCTGTTTTTT.

This chain joins TRBV4-2 and TRBJ2-1, with 13 bases matching TRBD2. The length of the CDR3 is 21 residues. Trimming took 1 base from V and 0 from J; bases not matched to a gene: 12. CDR1 LGHNA and CDR2 YNFKEQ come from the germline V gene. The CDR3 sequence is CASSQAQGTSGGVPSYNEQFF. CDR3 nucleotide sequence: TGTGCCAGCAGCCAAGCCCAGGGAACTAGCGGGGGGGTACCCTCCTACAATGAGCAGTTCTTC.

The J gene is TRBJ2-1, the V gene TRBV27; a possible D gene is TRBD1 (5 bases). The CDR3 consists of 15 residues. V gave up 2 bases and J gave up 3 bases, with 11 bases separating them. Germline CDR1 and CDR2: MNHEY and SMNVEV (reference sequence). The CDR3 sequence is CASSLDRSFYNEQFF. The CDR3 DNA is TGTGCCAGCAGTTTAGACAGATCGTTCTACAATGAGCAGTTCTTC.

This clone was seen just once. This chain connects TRBV7-3 to TRBJ2-2, with 7 bases matching TRBD2. Germline lookup yields CDR1 SGHTA and CDR2 FQGTGA. The CDR3 runs 16 residues. J lost 4 bases, V lost 4 bases, and 9 bases had no gene match. The CDR3 sequence is CASSSSPGRSTGELFF. Here the CDR3 DNA reads TGTGCCAGCAGCTCCTCTCCCGGGAGGTCCACCGGGGAGCTGTTTTTT. Looking up the rest from reference TRBV7-3 and TRBJ2-2 gives the full variable domain: GAGVSQTPSNKVTEKGKYVELRCDPISGHTALYWYRQSLGQGPEFLIYFQGTGAADDSGLPNDRFFAVRPEGSVSTLKIQRTERGDSAVYLCASSSSPGRSTGELFFGEGSRLTVL.

V usage is TRBV3-1 (or the pseudogene TRBV3-2) and J usage is TRBJ2-2; D is possibly TRBD1 (6 bases). V was clipped by 4 bases and J by 2 bases, with 11 bases between them. The length of the CDR3 is 15 residues. Germline CDR1 reads LGHDT; CDR2 reads YNNKEL (reference sequence). CDR3 residues: CASSLRTDNTGELFF. DNA for the CDR3: TGTGCCAGCAGCCTACGGACAGACAACACCGGGGAGCTGTTTTTT.

The chain couples TRBV20-1 to TRBJ2-4; TRBD1 agrees at 7 bases. After removal of 5 bases from V and 16 bases from J, the junction contained 8 bases not matched to a gene. The CDR3 loop spans 10 amino acids. Germline V gives CDR1 DFQATT, CDR2 SNEGSKA (reference sequence). This CDR3 is CSAQTGQIYF. The CDR3 DNA reads as TGCAGTGCTCAGACGGGACAGATTTACTTC.

This clone was seen repeatedly, ten times or more. CDR3 nucleotide sequence: TGCGCCAGCAGCTTGGACAGGGCCGGGGAGCTGTTTTTT. It yields the protein CASSLDRAGELFF. The V gene is TRBV5-1, the J gene TRBJ2-2, with D maybe TRBD1 (6 bases). V gave up 0 bases and J gave up 6 bases, with 6 bases separating them. The CDR3 is 13 residues long. Germline lookup yields CDR1 SGHRS and CDR2 YFSETQ.

CDR3 residues: CASSFGRGASEQYF. The DNA for the CDR3 is TGTGCCAGCAGCTTCGGCAGGGGGGCCTCCGAGCAGTACTTC. V and J are TRBV11-3 and TRBJ2-7; D might be TRBD1 (7 bases). The CDR3 covers 14 residues. Trimming stripped 3 bases from V and 6 bases from J, with 15 bases between. Germline CDR1 is SGHNT and CDR2 is YENEEA.